Listed below are T cell receptor beta chains from one sample, sequenced in a study of blood T cells in healthy people across ages. TCRdb redid the calling of the 5' RACE reads with MiXCR, one entry per CDR3 protein. This table holds around 670,000 distinct CDR3 sequences, roughly 30% found once. Source material: blood. These receptors all stem from an elderly woman in good health. Each CDR3 is given with its conserved first and last residue. The D gene is left open where the match is weak. A clone size is listed for some rows: how often the clone was seen (once, few, many), or a class if it is expanded.

TRBV10-3	many	NA	TRBJ2-1	TGTGCCTGCAGTATGGGCTACAATGAGCAGTTCTTC	CACSMGYNEQFF
TRBV19	NA	TRBD1	TRBJ1-1	TGTGCCAGTAGGACAGGGGAGTCACTGAACACTGAAGCTTTCTTT	CASRTGESLNTEAFF
TRBV5-5	many	NA	TRBJ2-5	TGTGCCAGCAGCTGGGACGGCAGGTACCAAGAGACCCAGTACTTC	CASSWDGRYQETQYF
TRBV20-1	many	NA	TRBJ1-2	TGCAGTGCTAGAGCCCCAGGGGAGGCCTATGGCTACACCTTC	CSARAPGEAYGYTF
TRBV14	many	TRBD1	TRBJ2-7	TGTGCCAGCAGCCAAGGAGGGACAGTATGGGAGCAGTACTTC	CASSQGGTVWEQYF
TRBV10-3	many	TRBD1	TRBJ1-1	TGTGCCATCAGTGAGTCCGGGACAGCAGGAGAGGCTTTCTTT	CAISESGTAGEAFF
TRBV10-3	many	TRBD1	TRBJ1-1	TGTGCCATCACCTCCAGGGGGGGGAACACTGAAGCTTTCTTT	CAITSRGGNTEAFF
TRBV28	many	NA	TRBJ2-7	TGTGCCAGCAGTGGCTCCCCCGGCTACGAGCAGTACTTC	CASSGSPGYEQYF
TRBV20-1	many	TRBD1	TRBJ2-7	TGCAGTGCTAGGGGGACAGGGGGCTCCTACGAGCAGTACTTC	CSARGTGGSYEQYF
TRBV7-9	many	NA	TRBJ1-6	TGTGCCAGCAGCTTGTGGGGTTCACCCCTCCACTTT	CASSLWGSPLHF
TRBV6-5	many	TRBD2	TRBJ2-5	TGTGCCAGCATCACAACTAGCGGGGGGGCTAAGACCCAGTACTTC	CASITTSGGAKTQYF
TRBV30	many	NA	TRBJ2-6	TGTGCCTGGAGAGGGGTTGATTCTGGGGCCAACGTCCTGACTTTC	CAWRGVDSGANVLTF